This TCR beta chain comes out of a study of human T cells and chemical hapten exposure. Study-wide background: Patch tests applied 0.01% DPC to the upper back and were scored after 6 days.

Points from the study as a whole: In comparison with controls, expanded TCRs gave rise to a significantly larger number of large CDR3 similarity clusters.

TCRdb passed the RACE reads through MiXCR, listing each CDR3 protein once. The sample holds about 73,000 distinct CDR3 sequences, 7.5% to 9.5% seen once. Stated time point: patch test 2, 6 weeks after DPC sensitization. Treatment here: therapeutic diphenylcyclopropenone sensitization with weekly scalp DPC. Donors, patients with alopecia ranging from 18 to 70 years old and judged suitable for DPC, provided samples. This clonotype was detected ten times or more. Its antigen is still unknown. The specimen was whole blood, collected in connection with sensitization to the hapten diphenylcyclopropenone (DPC). The sequence came from a woman in her forties or fifties with alopecia areata. Some clones in this sample may be carry-over from other donors' samples.

CDR3 protein: CASSSSRPSSTDTQYF. For the CDR3, the DNA is TGTGCCAGCAGCTCTTCCCGACCGAGCAGCACAGATACGCAGTATTTT. The chain carries TRBV7-2 and TRBJ2-3; D call uncertain. With 4 bases removed from V and 0 bases from J, the gap between germline ends came to 14 bases. The CDR3 totals 16 residues. Germline V gene data show CDR1 as SGHTA and CDR2 as FQGNSA.